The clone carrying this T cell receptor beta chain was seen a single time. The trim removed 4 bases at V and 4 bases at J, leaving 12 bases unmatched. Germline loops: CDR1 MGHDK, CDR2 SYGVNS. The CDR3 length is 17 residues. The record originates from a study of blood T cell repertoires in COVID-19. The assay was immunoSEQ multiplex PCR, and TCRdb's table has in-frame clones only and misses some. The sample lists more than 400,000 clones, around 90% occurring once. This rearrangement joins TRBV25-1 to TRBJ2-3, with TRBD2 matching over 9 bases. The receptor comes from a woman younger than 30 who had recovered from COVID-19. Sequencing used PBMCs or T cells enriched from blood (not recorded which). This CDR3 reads CASSAPQGRGGADTQYF. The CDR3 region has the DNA TGTGCCAGCAGTGCACCCCAGGGGCGGGGGGGCGCAGATACGCAGTATTTT.